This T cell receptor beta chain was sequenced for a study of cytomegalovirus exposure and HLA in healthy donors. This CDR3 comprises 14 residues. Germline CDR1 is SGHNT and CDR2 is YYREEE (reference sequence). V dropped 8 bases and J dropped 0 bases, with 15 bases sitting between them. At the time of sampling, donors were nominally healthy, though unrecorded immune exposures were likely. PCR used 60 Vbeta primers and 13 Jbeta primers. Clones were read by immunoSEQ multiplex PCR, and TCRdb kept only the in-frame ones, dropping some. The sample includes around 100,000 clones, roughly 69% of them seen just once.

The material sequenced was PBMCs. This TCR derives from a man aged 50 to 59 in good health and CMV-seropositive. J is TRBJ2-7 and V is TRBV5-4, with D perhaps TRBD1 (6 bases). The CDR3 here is CASSMDRYSYEQYF. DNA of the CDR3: TGTGCCAGTTCTATGGACAGATACTCCTACGAGCAGTACTTC.